These 12 T cell receptor beta chains came from one sample sequenced in a study of identical twins. One entry per CDR3 protein results from TCRdb running MiXCR on the 5' RACE reads. The data show around 960,000 distinct CDR3 sequences, with 12% seen just once and around 1.5% held by the top ten. These data are also associated with another study on yellow fever vaccine responses in identical twins.

Sample: PBMCs. These receptors all stem from a woman between 18 and 29 years old in good health.

This clonotype was seen only a few times. The V gene is TRBV12-3 or TRBV12-4, the J gene TRBJ2-7; TRBD2 matches 9 bases. This CDR3 spans 16 amino acids. Trimming removed 3 bases from V and 7 bases from J; junction bases left unmatched: 13. In DNA form, the CDR3 reads TGTGCCAGCAGTTTGACGCGGGAGGGCCCTAAGGAGGAGCAGTACTTC. It yields the protein CASSLTREGPKEEQYF.

The V gene is TRBV7-6, the J gene TRBJ1-1, with a tentative D call TRBD1 (5 bases). The V end was cut by 5 bases, the J end by 0 bases, with 13 bases between. This CDR3 has 15 amino acids. Germline lookup yields CDR1 SGHVS and CDR2 FNYEAQ. CDR3 amino acids: CASSPTTVMNTEAFF. CDR3 bases: TGTGCCAGCAGCCCAACGACAGTCATGAACACTGAAGCTTTCTTT.

This clonotype was recorded a few times. The chain uses TRBV2 and TRBJ2-3; possibly TRBD2 for D (6 bases). CDR3 length equals 15 residues. The V and J ends lost 3 bases and 2 bases respectively, with 12 bases between them. Germline CDR1 SNHLY, CDR2 FYNNEI. The CDR3 nucleotides read TGTGCCAGCAGTGAGGGGGGTGGGACCACAGATACGCAGTATTTT. It translates to CASSEGGGTTDTQYF.

CDR3 residues: CASSLSSSDTDTQYF. In DNA, the CDR3 is TGTGCCAGCAGCTTATCCTCTAGCGACACAGATACGCAGTATTTT. V gene TRBV11-2 combines with J gene TRBJ2-3; tentative D call: TRBD2 (6 bases). The V gene lost 2 bases and the J gene lost 2 bases, with 11 bases spanning the gap. This CDR3 has 15 residues. The germline V gene has CDR1 SGHAT and CDR2 FQNNGV.

This clonotype was picked up a small number of times. The V and J genes are TRBV12-3 or TRBV12-4 and TRBJ1-1; D unresolved. The CDR3 loop spans 13 amino acids. V dropped 3 bases and J dropped 3 bases, with 8 bases sitting between them. Written as DNA, the CDR3 is TGTGCCAGCAGTTTCCTGAGGCACACTGAAGCTTTCTTT. Translating gives CASSFLRHTEAFF.

The chain combines TRBV7-8 with TRBJ2-7; 10 bases match TRBD1. There are 18 residues in the CDR3. Trimming took 0 bases from V and 4 from J; bases not matched to a gene: 12. Germline V gives CDR1 SGHVS, CDR2 FQNEAQ. This CDR3 reads CASSLARRRGQGIYEQYV. CDR3 sequence (DNA): TGTGCCAGCAGCTTAGCAAGGAGGCGGGGACAGGGGATTTACGAGCAGTACGTC.

This clonotype has more than one count but fewer than ten. The rearrangement uses TRBV27 and TRBJ2-3, with 10 bases identical to TRBD2. The germline V gene has CDR1 MNHEY and CDR2 SMNVEV (reference sequence). The CDR3 is 14 residues long. The V segment lost 0 bases and the J segment 15 bases; nucleotides outside the gene matches: 9. The CDR3 is CASSLSARGTSAYF. The CDR3 nucleotides read TGTGCCAGCAGTTTATCGGCCCGGGGGACTAGCGCTTATTTT.

The chain carries TRBV28 and TRBJ1-1; D possibly corresponds to TRBD1 (5 bases). The CDR3 has 14 amino acids. Per germline, CDR1 MDHEN and CDR2 SYDVKM. Trimming took 1 base from V and 11 from J, leaving 17 bases between them. The CDR3 DNA follows: TGTGCCAGCAGTTTATCGAGGGGCACCCGTGGGGCTTTCTTT. Amino acid sequence: CASSLSRGTRGAFF.

J is TRBJ1-5 and V is TRBV6-1; D is perhaps TRBD1 (5 bases). Germline V gives CDR1 MNHNS, CDR2 SASEGT. With 6 bases removed from V and 0 bases from J, the gap between germline ends came to 15 bases. The CDR3 totals 16 residues. CDR3 sequence: CASSTLGGFSNQPQHF. The CDR3, as DNA: TGTGCCAGCAGCACCCTGGGGGGTTTTAGCAATCAGCCCCAGCATTTT.

This clonotype came up a few times. V and J are TRBV29-1 and TRBJ2-3, with D uncertain. The CDR3 has 15 residues. Germline lookup yields CDR1 SQVTM and CDR2 ANQGSEA. V lost 4 bases and J lost 2, with 16 bases in between. The chain's CDR3 is CSVVEAALSTDTQYF. The CDR3 bases are TGCAGCGTTGTTGAGGCAGCACTCTCCACAGATACGCAGTATTTT.

In this sample, this clonotype turned up a few times. The CDR3 spells CASRAGVGDTQYF. Here the CDR3 DNA reads TGTGCCAGCAGAGCGGGGGTGGGAGATACGCAGTATTTT. The rearrangement joins TRBV12-3 or TRBV12-4 to TRBJ2-3; 8 positions match TRBD2. Trimming took 6 bases from V and 5 from J; bases not matched to a gene: 4. There are 13 residues in the CDR3.

This chain joins TRBV7-8 and TRBJ2-7, with unresolved D. Germline lookup yields CDR1 SGHVS and CDR2 FQNEAQ. V was clipped by 5 bases and J by 4 bases, with 9 bases between them. The CDR3 extends over 12 amino acids. CDR3 in DNA: TGTGCCAGCAGCGTCCTAATGTACGAGCAGTACTTC. Its protein is CASSVLMYEQYF.